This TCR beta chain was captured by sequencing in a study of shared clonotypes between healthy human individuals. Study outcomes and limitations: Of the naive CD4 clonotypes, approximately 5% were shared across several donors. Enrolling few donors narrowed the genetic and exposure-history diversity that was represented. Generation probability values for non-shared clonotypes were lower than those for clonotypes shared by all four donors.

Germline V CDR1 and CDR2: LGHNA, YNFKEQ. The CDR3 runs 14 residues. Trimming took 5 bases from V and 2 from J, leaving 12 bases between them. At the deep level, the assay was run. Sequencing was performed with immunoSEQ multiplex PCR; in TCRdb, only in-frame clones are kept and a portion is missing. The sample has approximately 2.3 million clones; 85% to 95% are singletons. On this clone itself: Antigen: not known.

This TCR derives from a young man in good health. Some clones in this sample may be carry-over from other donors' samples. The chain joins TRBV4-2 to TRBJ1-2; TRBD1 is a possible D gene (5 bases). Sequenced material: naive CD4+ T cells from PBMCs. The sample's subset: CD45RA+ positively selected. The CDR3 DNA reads TGTGCCAGCAGCGAAGGCGACAGAAACTATGGCTACACCTTC. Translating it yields CASSEGDRNYGYTF.